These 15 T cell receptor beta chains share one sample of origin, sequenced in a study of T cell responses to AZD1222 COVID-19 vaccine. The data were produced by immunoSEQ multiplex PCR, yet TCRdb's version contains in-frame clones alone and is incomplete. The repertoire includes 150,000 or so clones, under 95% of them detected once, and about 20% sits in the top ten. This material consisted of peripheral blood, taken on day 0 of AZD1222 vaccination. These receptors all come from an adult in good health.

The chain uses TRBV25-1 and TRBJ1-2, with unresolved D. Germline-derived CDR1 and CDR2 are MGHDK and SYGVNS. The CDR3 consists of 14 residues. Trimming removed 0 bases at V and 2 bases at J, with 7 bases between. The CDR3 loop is CASSEYGQNYGYTF. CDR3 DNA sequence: TGTGCCAGCAGTGAATATGGCCAAAACTATGGCTACACCTTC.

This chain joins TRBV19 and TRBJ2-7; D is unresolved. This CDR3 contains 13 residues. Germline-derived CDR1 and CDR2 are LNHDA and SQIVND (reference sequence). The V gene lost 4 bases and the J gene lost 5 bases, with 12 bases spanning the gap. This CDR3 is CASSTARGHEQYF. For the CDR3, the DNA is TGTGCCAGTAGTACGGCCAGAGGCCACGAGCAGTACTTC.

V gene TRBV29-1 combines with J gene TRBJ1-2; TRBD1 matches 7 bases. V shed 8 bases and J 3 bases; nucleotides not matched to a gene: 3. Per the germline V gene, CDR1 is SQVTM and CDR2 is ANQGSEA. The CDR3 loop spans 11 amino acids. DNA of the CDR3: TGCAGCTCCGGACAGGACTATGGCTACACCTTC. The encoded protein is CSSGQDYGYTF.

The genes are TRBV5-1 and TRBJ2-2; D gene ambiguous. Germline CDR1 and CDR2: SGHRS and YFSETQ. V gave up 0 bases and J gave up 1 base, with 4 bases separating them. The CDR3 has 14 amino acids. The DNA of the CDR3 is TGCGCCAGCAGCTTGGCCGGGAACACCGGGGAGCTGTTTTTT. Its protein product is CASSLAGNTGELFF.

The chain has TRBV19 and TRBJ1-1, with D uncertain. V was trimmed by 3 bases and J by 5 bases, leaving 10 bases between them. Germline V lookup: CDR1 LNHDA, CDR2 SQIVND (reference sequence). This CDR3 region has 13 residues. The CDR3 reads CASSIAGRTEAFF. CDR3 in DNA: TGTGCCAGTAGTATTGCTGGTCGAACTGAAGCTTTCTTT.

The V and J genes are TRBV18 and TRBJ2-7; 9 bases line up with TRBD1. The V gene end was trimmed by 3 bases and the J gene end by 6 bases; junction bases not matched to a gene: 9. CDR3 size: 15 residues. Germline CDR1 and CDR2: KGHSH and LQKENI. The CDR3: CASSPYGTGNGEQYF. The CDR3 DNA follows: TGTGCCAGCTCACCGTATGGGACAGGGAACGGCGAGCAGTACTTC.

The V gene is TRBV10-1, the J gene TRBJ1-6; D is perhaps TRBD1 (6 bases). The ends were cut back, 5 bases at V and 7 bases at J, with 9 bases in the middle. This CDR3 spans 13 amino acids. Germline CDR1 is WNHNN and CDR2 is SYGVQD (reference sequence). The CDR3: CASSRQGNSPLHF. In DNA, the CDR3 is TGCGCCAGCAGTCGTCAGGGGAATTCACCCCTCCACTTT.

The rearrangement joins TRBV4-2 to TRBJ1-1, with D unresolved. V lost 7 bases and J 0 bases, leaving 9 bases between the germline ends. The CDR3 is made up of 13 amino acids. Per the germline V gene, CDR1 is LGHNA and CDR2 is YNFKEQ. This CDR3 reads CASTHNMNTEAFF. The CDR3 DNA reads TGTGCCAGCACTCACAATATGAACACTGAAGCTTTCTTT.

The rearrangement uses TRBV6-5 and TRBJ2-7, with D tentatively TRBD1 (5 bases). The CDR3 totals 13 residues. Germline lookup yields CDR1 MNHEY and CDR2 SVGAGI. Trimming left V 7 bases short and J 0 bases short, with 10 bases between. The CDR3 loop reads CASKTGASYEQYF. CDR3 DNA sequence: TGTGCCAGCAAAACAGGCGCCTCCTACGAGCAGTACTTC.

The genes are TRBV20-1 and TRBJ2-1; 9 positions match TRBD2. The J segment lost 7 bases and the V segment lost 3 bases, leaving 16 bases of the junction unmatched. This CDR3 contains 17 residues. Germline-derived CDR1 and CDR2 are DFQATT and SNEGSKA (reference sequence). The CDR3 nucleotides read TGCAGTGCTAGTACGGCGGGAGGGCTAGGGGATACAAATGAGCAGTTCTTC. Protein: CSASTAGGLGDTNEQFF.

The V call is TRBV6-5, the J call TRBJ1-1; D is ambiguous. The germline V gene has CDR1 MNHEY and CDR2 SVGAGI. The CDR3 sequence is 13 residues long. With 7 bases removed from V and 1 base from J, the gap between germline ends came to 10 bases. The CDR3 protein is CASTALRNTEAFF. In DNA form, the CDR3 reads TGTGCCAGCACGGCTCTTCGGAACACTGAAGCTTTCTTT.

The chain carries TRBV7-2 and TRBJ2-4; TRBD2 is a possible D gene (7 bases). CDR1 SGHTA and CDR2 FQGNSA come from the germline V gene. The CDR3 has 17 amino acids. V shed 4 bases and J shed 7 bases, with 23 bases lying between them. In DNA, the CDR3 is TGTGCCAGCAGCTCCGACCGGGGGGCGGGGGACGGCAACATTCAGTACTTC. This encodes CASSSDRGAGDGNIQYF.

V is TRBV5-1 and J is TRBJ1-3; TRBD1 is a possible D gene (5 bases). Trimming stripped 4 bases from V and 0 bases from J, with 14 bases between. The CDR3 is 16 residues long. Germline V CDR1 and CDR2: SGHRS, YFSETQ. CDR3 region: CASSTGDSYSGNTIYF. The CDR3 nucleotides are TGCGCCAGCAGCACGGGGGACTCCTACTCTGGAAACACCATATATTTT.

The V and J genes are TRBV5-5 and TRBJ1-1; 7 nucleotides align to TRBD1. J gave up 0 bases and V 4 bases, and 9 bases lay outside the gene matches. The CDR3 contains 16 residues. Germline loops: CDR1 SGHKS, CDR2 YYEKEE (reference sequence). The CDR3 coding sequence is TGTGCCAGCAGCCTGACAGGGACTAACATGAACACTGAAGCTTTCTTT. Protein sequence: CASSLTGTNMNTEAFF.

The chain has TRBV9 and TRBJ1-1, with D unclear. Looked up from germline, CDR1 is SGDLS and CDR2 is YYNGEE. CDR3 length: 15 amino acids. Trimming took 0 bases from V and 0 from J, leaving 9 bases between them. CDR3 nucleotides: TGTGCCAGCAGCGTAGAAACGTCCTTGAACACTGAAGCTTTCTTT. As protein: CASSVETSLNTEAFF.